Shown below are 17 T cell receptor beta chains from a single sample sequenced in a study of beta chain features in type 1 diabetes. Overall study findings and caveats: Shorter TCRB CDR3s, moderately but significantly so, were found in Type 1 diabetes patients in all four CD4+ subsets.

For these receptors, no antigen is known. Every isolated RNA sample was fully reverse transcribed, so sequencing captured expressed TCRB transcripts. TCRdb's table, derived via immunoSEQ multiplex PCR, lists solely in-frame clones and lacks some. Among 11,000 to 15,000 clones listed, over 60% were seen once. Material: stem cell memory CD4+ T cells from blood. These receptors were taken from a young woman with type 1 diabetes.

V gene TRBV6-4 combines with J gene TRBJ1-1; D perhaps matches TRBD1 (5 bases). The CDR3 has 13 residues. V was clipped by 2 bases and J by 7 bases, with 11 bases between them. Germline assignment: CDR1 MRHNA and CDR2 SNTAGT. The CDR3 here is CASSDEGRGEAFF. The DNA of the CDR3 is TGTGCCAGCAGTGACGAAGGTAGGGGTGAAGCTTTCTTT.

The chain employs TRBV5-4 and TRBJ2-3; 8 positions agree with TRBD2. This CDR3 spans 16 amino acids. Germline V lookup: CDR1 SGHNT, CDR2 YYREEE (reference sequence). The V segment lost 4 bases and the J segment 5 bases; nucleotides outside the gene matches: 12. The CDR3 here is CASSPAGRGGVDTQYF. CDR3 nucleotides: TGTGCCAGCAGCCCCGCGGGCCGGGGGGGCGTAGATACGCAGTATTTT. Filled out from reference TRBV5-4 and TRBJ2-3, the complete variable domain reads ETGVTQSPTHLIKTRGQQVTLRCSSQSGHNTVSWYQQALGQGPQFIFQYYREEENGRGNFPPRFSGLQFPNYSSELNVNALELDDSALYLCASSPAGRGGVDTQYFGPGTRLTVL.

This chain connects TRBV5-1 to TRBJ2-5; 11 nucleotides agree with TRBD2. Trimming took 4 bases from V and 1 from J; bases not matched to a gene: 6. The CDR3 loop spans 16 amino acids. CDR1 SGHRS and CDR2 YFSETQ come from the germline V gene. The CDR3 region is CASSLGTSGTQETQYF. CDR3 sequence (DNA): TGCGCCAGCAGCCTTGGGACTAGCGGTACCCAAGAGACCCAGTACTTC.

The CDR3 nucleotides read TGTGCCAGCGGCTCCTTCCAAATGAACACTGAAGCTTTCTTT. It codes for CASGSFQMNTEAFF. The chain recombines TRBV28 with TRBJ1-1; no reliable D call. V dropped 8 bases and J dropped 0 bases, with 13 bases sitting between them. Germline CDR1 MDHEN, CDR2 SYDVKM. The CDR3 has 14 amino acids.

This clone occurred a few times. The rearrangement joins TRBV5-6 to TRBJ2-7; 9 bases fit TRBD1. The J segment lost 5 bases and the V segment lost 4 bases, leaving 7 bases of the junction unmatched. This CDR3 has 14 amino acids. Germline lookup yields CDR1 SGHDT and CDR2 YYEEEE. The CDR3 DNA reads TGTGCCAGCAGCACTAGACAGGGGGGGGACGAGCAGTACTTC. It is translated as CASSTRQGGDEQYF.

The rearrangement uses TRBV11-2 and TRBJ2-5; 14 bases are shared with TRBD2. This CDR3 comprises 17 residues. The V and J ends lost 5 bases and 4 bases, in that order; junction bases with no gene match: 9. Germline CDR1 SGHAT, CDR2 FQNNGV. The CDR3: CASSGGLAGGGGETQYF. The CDR3, as DNA: TGTGCCAGCAGCGGTGGACTAGCGGGAGGAGGTGGAGAGACCCAGTACTTC.

The chain couples TRBV29-1 to TRBJ2-7; 11 nucleotides agree with TRBD2. There are 13 residues in the CDR3. The ends lost 6 bases at V and 8 bases at J; junction bases unmatched: 9. Germline CDR1 reads SQVTM; CDR2 reads ANQGSEA. This CDR3 reads CSVDTSGSFQQYF. The CDR3 DNA reads TGCAGCGTAGACACTAGCGGGAGTTTCCAGCAGTACTTC.

This chain uses TRBV18 with TRBJ2-7; D not resolved. The CDR3 is made up of 12 amino acids. Trimming stripped 5 bases from V and 2 bases from J, with 7 bases between. CDR1 KGHSH and CDR2 LQKENI come from the germline V gene. DNA of the CDR3: TGTGCCAGCTCAACTGAGGCCTACGAGCAGTACTTC. It is translated as CASSTEAYEQYF.

This clone was seen a single time. This chain connects TRBV30 to TRBJ1-5; the D gene is possibly TRBD1 (5 bases). CDR1 GTSNPN and CDR2 SVGIG come from the germline V gene (reference sequence). CDR3 length: 17 amino acids. Trimming stripped 0 bases from V and 0 bases from J, with 15 bases between. The DNA for the CDR3 is TGTGCCTGGAGTGTAGGTGTAAGGGGATATAGCAATCAGCCCCAGCATTTT. Protein sequence: CAWSVGVRGYSNQPQHF.

With regard to this clone: Compared with germline, one end of the junction differs, possibly owing to a read error. V gene TRBV28 combines with J gene TRBJ2-5; 13 positions agree with TRBD2. CDR1 and CDR2 from the germline V gene are MDHEN and SYDVKM. The CDR3 extends over 13 amino acids. CDR3 sequence: CASSLTSGRAPDF. For the CDR3, the DNA is TGTGCCAGCAGTCTTACTAGCGGGAGGGCCCCGGACTTC.

The chain couples TRBV5-1 to TRBJ1-1; 11 bases agree with TRBD1. This CDR3 region has 14 residues. The germline gives CDR1 SGHRS, CDR2 YFSETQ. With V trimmed by 4 bases and J by 7 bases, 6 bases remained unmatched. CDR3 DNA: TGCGCCAGCAGCGAGGGACAGGGGGGAATTGAAGCTTTCTTT. It codes for CASSEGQGGIEAFF.

This sequence joins TRBV6-6 and TRBJ2-1; TRBD1 aligns across 9 bases. The ends lost 6 bases at V and 4 bases at J; junction bases unmatched: 10. This CDR3 region has 16 residues. Per germline, CDR1 MNHNY and CDR2 SVGAGI (reference sequence). CDR3 sequence: CASRANRDRVYNEQFF. The CDR3 DNA sequence: TGTGCCAGCAGAGCTAACCGGGACAGGGTTTACAATGAGCAGTTCTTC.

This clone is termed medium-sized (0.01 to 0.1%). The chain links TRBV5-1 to TRBJ2-7; 7 nucleotides line up with TRBD1. CDR1 is SGHRS and CDR2 is YFSETQ in the germline V gene. The CDR3 spans 11 residues. V shed 10 bases, J shed 3 bases, and the junction held 4 bases outside the gene matches. CDR3 residues: CAGRQGYEQYF. In DNA, the CDR3 is TGCGCCGGAAGACAGGGCTACGAGCAGTACTTC.

About this clone itself: One end of the junction varies from germline; a read error may be responsible. This chain uses TRBV5-4 with TRBJ2-2; TRBD1 matches at 7 bases. This CDR3 is built from 15 residues. Germline-derived CDR1 and CDR2 are SGHNT and YYREEE (reference sequence). In DNA, the CDR3 is TGTGCCAGCAGCCTGAGGGACAGCTACACCGGGGAGCTGTCTTTT. It encodes CASSLRDSYTGELSF.

This chain links TRBV10-3 with TRBJ2-5; possibly TRBD1 for D (6 bases). Germline V gives CDR1 ENHRY, CDR2 SYGVKD. Trimming left V 8 bases short and J 0 bases short, with 19 bases between. The CDR3 spans 16 residues. The DNA of the CDR3 is TGTGCCATCGGCAAGGACAGAAGCCCGTACCAAGAGACCCAGTACTTC. It translates to CAIGKDRSPYQETQYF.

The genes are TRBV7-8 and TRBJ1-2, with a weak D call TRBD1 (5 bases). CDR1 and CDR2 from the germline V gene are SGHVS and FQNEAQ. The V end was cut by 5 bases, the J end by 7 bases, with 14 bases between. This CDR3 has 13 amino acids. In DNA, the CDR3 is TGTGCCAGCAGCGTCAGGGATCTCCGTGGCTACACCTTC. It codes for CASSVRDLRGYTF.

The rearrangement joins TRBV7-2 to TRBJ2-1, with 7 bases identical to TRBD2. The germline V gene has CDR1 SGHTA and CDR2 FQGNSA. After removal of 5 bases from V and 4 bases from J, the junction contained 14 bases not matched to a gene. This CDR3 is built from 17 residues. The DNA of the CDR3 is TGTGCCAGCAGCCCTAGTGCGCTGCTAGCGGCTTACAATGAGCAGTTCTTC. It is translated as CASSPSALLAAYNEQFF. Full variable domain (outside the CDR3, taken from reference TRBV7-2 and TRBJ2-1): GAGVSQSPSNKVTEKGKDVELRCDPISGHTALYWYRQSLGQGLEFLIYFQGNSAPDKSGLPSDRFSAERTGGSVSTLTIQRTQQEDSAVYLCASSPSALLAAYNEQFFGPGTRLTVL.